The 17 T cell receptor beta chains given below trace back to one sample, sequenced in a study of shared clonotypes between healthy human individuals. Libraries were prepared by immunoSEQ multiplex PCR; TCRdb keeps only in-frame clonotypes and omits some of them. The table shows about 1.4 million clones, with approximately 97% occurring only once. Source material: naive CD4+ T cells sorted from blood. Subset given: CD45RA+ positively selected. Every receptor here comes from a man aged 25 to 40 in good health.

The chain couples TRBV14 to TRBJ2-7; D is perhaps TRBD2 (8 bases). The CDR3 has 16 residues. The germline V gene encodes CDR1 SGHDN and CDR2 FVKESK. Trimming cost V 4 bases and J 5 bases, with 21 bases left between them. The CDR3 protein is CASSLRATGGGNEQYF. In DNA, the CDR3 is TGTGCCAGCAGCCTTAGGGCAACGGGAGGGGGCAACGAGCAGTACTTC. The full variable domain, with the rest looked up from reference TRBV14 and TRBJ2-7, is EAGVTQFPSHSVIEKGQTVTLRCDPISGHDNLYWYRRVMGKEIKFLLHFVKESKQDESGMPNNRFLAERTGGTYSTLKVQPAELEDSGVYFCASSLRATGGGNEQYFGPGTRLTVT.

Written as DNA, the CDR3 is TGTGCCAGCAACGGGGACAGGAAAAGCAATCAGCCCCAGCATTTT. It codes for CASNGDRKSNQPQHF. The chain has TRBV2 and TRBJ1-5; 8 positions agree with TRBD1. Germline-derived CDR1 and CDR2 are SNHLY and FYNNEI. Unmatched junction bases numbered 6, after V lost 7 bases and J lost 1 base. There are 15 residues in the CDR3.

Comments on this clone: Other DNA sequences of this sample code for an identical CDR3. This sequence joins TRBV19 and TRBJ2-7; possible D gene TRBD1, 5 bases. The CDR3 spans 13 residues. The V gene's germline CDR1 is LNHDA and CDR2 SQIVND (reference sequence). Deletions cut 7 bases from V and 1 base from J, with 11 bases between. The CDR3 region is CASKGDSSYEQYF. CDR3 nucleotides: TGTGCCAGTAAAGGTGACAGTTCCTACGAGCAGTACTTC.

Written as DNA, the CDR3 is TGTGCCAGCAGTTTAAGGCAGGGACCGACTGAAGCTTTCTTT. This translates into CASSLRQGPTEAFF. J is TRBJ1-1 and V is TRBV28; tentatively, D is TRBD1 (5 bases). Germline V CDR1 and CDR2: MDHEN, SYDVKM. Trimming shortened V by 2 bases and J by 5 bases, and 12 bases separated the two germline ends. The CDR3 has 14 amino acids.

Comments on this clone: Other nucleotide sequences from this sample produce the same CDR3. The genes are TRBV5-1 and TRBJ2-1; 12 nucleotides match TRBD2. Germline assignment: CDR1 SGHRS and CDR2 YFSETQ. Trimming removed 4 bases from V and 4 bases from J; junction bases left unmatched: 3. CDR3 length: 15 residues. The CDR3: CASSRTSGDYNEQFF. As DNA, the CDR3 is TGCGCCAGCAGCCGGACTAGCGGGGATTACAATGAGCAGTTCTTC.

The chain is built from TRBV5-5 and TRBJ1-1; D remains ambiguous. The V end was cut by 0 bases, the J end by 0 bases, with 12 bases between. The CDR3 loop spans 16 amino acids. Per the germline V gene, CDR1 is SGHKS and CDR2 is YYEKEE (reference sequence). The CDR3 region is CASSLAVVKMNTEAFF. CDR3 sequence (DNA): TGTGCCAGCAGCTTGGCCGTTGTCAAGATGAACACTGAAGCTTTCTTT.

The chain has TRBV11-2 and TRBJ2-3, with 7 bases matching TRBD2. V lost 1 base, J lost 4 bases, and 8 bases stayed unmatched. Per the germline V gene, CDR1 is SGHAT and CDR2 is FQNNGV. This CDR3 spans 16 amino acids. The CDR3 coding sequence is TGTGCCAGCAGCTTAGGTCGGGGAGGGGCAGCAGATACGCAGTATTTT. Protein: CASSLGRGGAADTQYF.

The V and J genes are TRBV30 and TRBJ1-1; possibly TRBD1 for D (5 bases). With 0 bases removed from V and 10 bases from J, the gap between germline ends came to 15 bases. CDR1 and CDR2 (germline): GTSNPN, SVGIG (reference sequence). This CDR3 spans 13 amino acids. The CDR3 sequence: CAWSVLTPGGAFF. The DNA for the CDR3 is TGTGCCTGGAGTGTACTGACACCGGGGGGAGCTTTCTTT.

The chain is built from TRBV7-8 and TRBJ2-3; the D is unclear. Germline CDR1 reads SGHVS; CDR2 reads FQNEAQ. The germline V and J ends were trimmed by 5 bases and 2 bases, with 2 bases remaining between them. The CDR3 length is 11 residues. CDR3 amino acids: CASSNTDTQYF. The CDR3, as DNA: TGTGCCAGCAGCAACACAGATACGCAGTATTTT.

This chain joins TRBV7-9 and TRBJ1-4, with D tentatively TRBD1 (6 bases). The CDR3 sequence is 15 residues long. V dropped 5 bases and J dropped 6 bases, with 16 bases sitting between them. Germline CDR1 SEHNR, CDR2 FQNEAQ (reference sequence). The CDR3 DNA reads TGTGCCAGCAGCCCCAGGGGTGGGGTTGATGAAAAACTGTTTTTT. Residues: CASSPRGGVDEKLFF.

The genes are TRBV14 and TRBJ2-1; 9 bases match TRBD2. Germline loops: CDR1 SGHDN, CDR2 FVKESK. Losses at the gene ends were 4 bases for V and 7 bases for J; bases not matched to a gene: 8. The length of the CDR3 is 15 residues. The CDR3 here is CASSLAGVGSNEQFF. In DNA form, the CDR3 reads TGTGCCAGCAGCCTAGCGGGAGTAGGGTCGAATGAGCAGTTCTTC.

The chain combines TRBV10-3 with TRBJ2-6; 7 nucleotides line up with TRBD1. Germline-derived CDR1 and CDR2 are ENHRY and SYGVKD. With 3 bases clipped from V and 0 bases from J, the junction kept 14 bases outside the gene matches. This CDR3 is built from 20 residues. CDR3: CAISDSTGNELNSGANVLTF. The CDR3 DNA sequence: TGTGCCATCAGTGACTCGACAGGGAACGAGCTAAACTCTGGGGCCAACGTCCTGACTTTC.

The chain has TRBV5-1 and TRBJ1-2; D remains ambiguous. Germline lookup yields CDR1 SGHRS and CDR2 YFSETQ. This CDR3 has 13 amino acids. The V end lost 1 base, the J end lost 1 base, and 5 bases lay between the germline ends. The CDR3, as DNA: TGCGCCAGCAGCTTGATGGATAACTATGGCTACACCTTC. This sequence encodes CASSLMDNYGYTF.

The V gene is TRBV7-9, the J gene TRBJ2-7; D remains ambiguous. V dropped 3 bases and J dropped 5 bases, with 8 bases sitting between them. Germline CDR1 and CDR2: SEHNR and FQNEAQ (reference sequence). CDR3 length equals 12 residues. The DNA for the CDR3 is TGTGCCAGCAGCTTCGGACGCAACGAGCAGTACTTC. Translation gives CASSFGRNEQYF.

This sequence joins TRBV28 and TRBJ1-1; 10 bases fit TRBD1. In germline, CDR1 is MDHEN, CDR2 SYDVKM. This CDR3 has 15 residues. V shed 3 bases, J shed 4 bases, and the junction held 5 bases outside the gene matches. The CDR3 sequence: CASSFARTGGTEAFF. The DNA for the CDR3 is TGTGCCAGCAGTTTCGCAAGGACAGGGGGCACTGAAGCTTTCTTT.

The rearrangement uses TRBV19 and TRBJ2-7; possible D gene TRBD1, 6 bases. V was trimmed by 3 bases and J by 2 bases, leaving 14 bases between them. CDR3 length: 15 residues. CDR1 and CDR2 (germline): LNHDA, SQIVND (reference sequence). CDR3 loop: CASSIRTEGTYEQYF. Here the CDR3 DNA reads TGTGCCAGTAGTATCAGGACAGAGGGGACCTACGAGCAGTACTTC. Full variable domain (rest looked up from reference TRBV19 and TRBJ2-7): DGGITQSPKYLFRKEGQNVTLSCEQNLNHDAMYWYRQDPGQGLRLIYYSQIVNDFQKGDIAEGYSVSREKKESFPLTVTSAQKNPTAFYLCASSIRTEGTYEQYFGPGTRLTVT.

Concerning this clone: The identical CDR3 is also encoded by other nucleotide sequences in the sample. The chain recombines TRBV5-1 with TRBJ2-5, with TRBD1 identical over 9 bases. This CDR3 contains 14 residues. The ends lost 4 bases at V and 2 bases at J; junction bases unmatched: 3. The germline V gene encodes CDR1 SGHRS and CDR2 YFSETQ. The CDR3 here is CASSIGTGQETQYF. In DNA form, the CDR3 reads TGCGCCAGCAGCATAGGGACAGGGCAAGAGACCCAGTACTTC.